These 2 T cell receptor beta chains were all obtained from the same sample, sequenced in a study of neoadjuvant anti-PD-1 for oral cavity cancer. The repertoire was sequenced with immunoSEQ multiplex PCR; TCRdb's copy has only in-frame clones and lacks some. The sample lists approximately 16,000 clones, under 40% occurring once. Time point meaning: after neoadjuvant nivolumab, at surgical resection. The sample in question was tumor tissue, obtained after nivolumab (anti-PD-1) treatment. These receptors were collected from a person aged 35 to 85 with oral cavity squamous cell carcinoma.

Only a few counts were recorded for this clone. V and J are TRBV19 and TRBJ1-1, with D tentatively TRBD1 (6 bases). CDR3 length equals 14 residues. Trimming took 4 bases from V and 4 from J, leaving 13 bases between them. Germline CDR1 reads LNHDA; CDR2 reads SQIVND (reference sequence). The CDR3: CASSTRGRGTEAFF. The CDR3 DNA is TGTGCCAGTAGTACCAGGGGTCGGGGCACTGAAGCTTTCTTT.

J is TRBJ2-3 and V is TRBV10-3; TRBD2 aligns across 11 bases. Germline V lookup: CDR1 ENHRY, CDR2 SYGVKD. This CDR3 spans 19 amino acids. With 6 bases clipped from V and 0 bases from J, the junction kept 14 bases outside the gene matches. The CDR3 nucleotides read TGTGCCATCAGCGGGCCGGGCGGGACTAGCGGCTCTAGCACAGATACGCAGTATTTT. It encodes CAISGPGGTSGSSTDTQYF.